This TCR beta chain was recovered during a study of T cell changes during pregnancy in multiple sclerosis. Trimming removed 3 bases from V and 0 bases from J, with 9 bases in between. This CDR3 has 13 residues. Per the germline V gene, CDR1 is GTSNPN and CDR2 is SVGIG (reference sequence). Only in-frame clones appear in the TCRdb table, and some are missing; sequencing was by immunoSEQ multiplex PCR. Among some 100,000 clones, roughly 93% were seen once, and the ten largest hold 0.9%. The chain uses TRBV30 and TRBJ2-7; D is perhaps TRBD2 (6 bases). This sequence was found in a female donor with multiple sclerosis, enrolled in a pregnancy study. Sequenced here: peripheral blood, sampled before pregnancy. As DNA, the CDR3 is TGTGCCTGGAGCTACGGGAGCTCCTACGAGCAGTACTTC. Protein sequence: CAWSYGSSYEQYF.